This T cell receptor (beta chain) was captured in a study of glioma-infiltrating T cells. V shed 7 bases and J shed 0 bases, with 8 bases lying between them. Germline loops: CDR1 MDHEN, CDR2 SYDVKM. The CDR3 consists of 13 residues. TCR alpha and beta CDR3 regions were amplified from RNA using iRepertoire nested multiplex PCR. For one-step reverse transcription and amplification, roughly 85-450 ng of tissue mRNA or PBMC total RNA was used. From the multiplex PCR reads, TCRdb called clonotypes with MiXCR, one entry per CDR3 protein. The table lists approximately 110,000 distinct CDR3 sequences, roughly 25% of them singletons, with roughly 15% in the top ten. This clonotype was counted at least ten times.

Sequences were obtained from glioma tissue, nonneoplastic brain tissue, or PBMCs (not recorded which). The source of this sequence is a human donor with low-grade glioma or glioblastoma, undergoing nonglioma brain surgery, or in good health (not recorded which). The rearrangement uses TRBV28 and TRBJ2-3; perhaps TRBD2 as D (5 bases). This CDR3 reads CASNAGSTDTQYF. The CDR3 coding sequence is TGTGCCAGCAACGCGGGTAGCACAGATACGCAGTATTTT.